The clone carrying this T cell receptor (beta chain) was counted between two and nine times. Its antigen is unknown. Constant-segment primers and 5'RACE yielded cDNA libraries for TCR alpha and TCR beta, each carrying sample barcodes and UMIs. TCRdb re-analysed the 5' RACE reads in MiXCR, keeping a single row per CDR3 protein. This table has roughly 350,000 distinct CDR3 sequences, around 21% appearing once. The entry originates in a study of T-cell memory formation after mild COVID-19. Germline V gene data show CDR1 as SQVTM and CDR2 as ANQGSEA. The CDR3 runs 13 residues. Trimming shortened V by 5 bases and J by 3 bases, and 13 bases separated the two germline ends. General observations from the study: Second-wave clones that peaked on day 37 lacked confirmed SARS-CoV-2 specificity. Contracting CD4+ clones sat mainly in CM and EM; CD8+ in EMRA. Pre-infection memory held some responding clones, suggesting pre-existing cross-reactive T cells responded.

The chain uses TRBV29-1 and TRBJ1-2; D not certain. The sequenced sample was PBMCs or a T cell subset sorted from them (not recorded which). This clonotype originated in an adult woman who had mild COVID-19 (a few samples of this study predate the infection). Cell type and time point are not known. CDR3 sequence reads: CSVTPGVDYGYTF. CDR3 sequence (DNA): TGCAGCGTTACCCCCGGGGTGGACTATGGCTACACCTTC.